These T cell receptor beta chains were read from a single sample in a study of blood T cell repertoires in COVID-19. Clones were sequenced by immunoSEQ multiplex PCR, and TCRdb holds only the in-frame ones, with some missing. The repertoire includes almost 300,000 clones, 85% to 90% of them detected once, and around 1.2% sits in the top ten. The sequencing input was peripheral blood. These receptors came from a man in his 70s with acute or convalescent COVID-19. The CDR3 runs from the conserved cysteine through the conserved F or W. A D gene is named only where the DNA matches it firmly. Some rows mark clone size as missing; the rest say once, few, many or name a class of expanded clone.

>TRBV6-1|NA|TRBJ2-2|NA
CASSDQSPRFANTGELFF
TGTGCCAGCAGTGATCAGAGCCCCAGGTTCGCGAACACCGGGGAGCTGTTTTTT
>TRBV6-2/TRBV6-3|NA|TRBJ2-5|few
CASSYADSPGTQYF
TGTGCCAGCAGTTATGCGGACAGCCCGGGGACCCAGTACTTC
>TRBV5-1|NA|TRBJ2-5|NA
CASSRGQETQYF
TGCGCCAGCAGCCGAGGGCAAGAGACCCAGTACTTC
>TRBV9|TRBD2|TRBJ2-7|once
CASSGRASGRGGEQYF
TGTGCCAGCAGCGGGCGGGCTAGCGGGAGGGGAGGCGAGCAGTACTTC
>TRBV9|TRBD2|TRBJ2-1|NA
CASSLLAGGYNEQFF
TGTGCCAGCAGCTTACTAGCGGGAGGGTACAATGAGCAGTTCTTC
>TRBV6-1|NA|TRBJ2-5|NA
CASSEFGGLETQYF
TGTGCCAGCAGTGAATTCGGAGGGTTAGAGACCCAGTACTTC
>TRBV24-1|TRBD2|TRBJ2-5|NA
CATSGTSGRGGETQYF
TGTGCCACCAGTGGGACTAGCGGGAGAGGGGGAGAGACCCAGTACTTC
>TRBV5-4|TRBD1|TRBJ2-3|NA
CASSFPTGSLTDTQYF
TGTGCCAGCAGCTTCCCGACAGGGAGCTTGACAGATACGCAGTATTTT
>TRBV15|NA|TRBJ1-5|NA
CATSRGEGQPQHF
TGTGCCACCAGCAGAGGGGAGGGTCAGCCCCAGCATTTT
>TRBV11-2|TRBD1|TRBJ1-1|NA
CASSLGGTGGTEAFF
TGTGCCAGCAGCTTAGGCGGGACAGGGGGCACTGAAGCTTTCTTT
>TRBV28|TRBD1|TRBJ1-5|NA
CASTTGDRNNQPQHF
TGTGCCAGCACCACCGGGGACAGGAACAATCAGCCCCAGCATTTT
>TRBV30|NA|TRBJ1-5|NA
CAYASDSNQPQHF
TGTGCCTACGCGAGCGATAGCAATCAGCCCCAGCATTTT
>TRBV20-1|NA|TRBJ2-3|NA
CSASTATRSSTDTQYF
TGCAGTGCTAGTACAGCTACCCGATCTAGCACAGATACGCAGTATTTT
>TRBV5-8|NA|TRBJ1-4|once
CASSLAGPGDEKLFF
TGTGCCAGCAGCTTGGCCGGGCCGGGAGATGAAAAACTGTTTTTT
>TRBV10-3|TRBD1|TRBJ2-7|NA
CAISDHSGTGAYEQYF
TGTGCCATCAGTGACCATTCCGGGACAGGGGCCTACGAGCAGTACTTC
>TRBV12-3/TRBV12-4|NA|TRBJ2-5|once
CASSSHGGETQYF
TGTGCCAGCAGCAGCCACGGAGGCGAGACCCAGTACTTC
>TRBV6-5|NA|TRBJ1-6|once
CASTQGVDFSPLHF
TGTGCCAGTACCCAAGGAGTAGATTTTTCACCCCTCCACTTT
>TRBV27|NA|TRBJ1-6|NA
CASSGGAALSSPLHF
TGTGCCAGCAGTGGAGGGGCAGCCTTATCTTCACCCCTCCACTTT
>TRBV7-9|TRBD1|TRBJ2-5|NA
CASRGQRQETQYF
TGTGCCAGCAGGGGACAGCGCCAAGAGACCCAGTACTTC
>TRBV12-3/TRBV12-4|NA|TRBJ1-2|NA
CASSSSGGVVRTF
TGTGCCAGCAGTTCCAGCGGTGGGGTCGTAAGGACCTTC
>TRBV11-2|TRBD2|TRBJ2-3|NA
CASSLNSLTSGRRGDTQYF
TGTGCCAGCAGCTTAAACTCGCTGACTAGCGGGAGACGGGGAGATACGCAGTATTTT
>TRBV5-4|NA|TRBJ2-2|NA
CASSTDRTNTGELFF
TGTGCCAGCAGCACCGACAGAACGAACACCGGGGAGCTGTTTTTT
>TRBV9|TRBD1|TRBJ2-4|NA
CASSARQGVNLDIQYF
TGTGCCAGCAGCGCCCGACAGGGGGTGAACCTGGACATTCAGTACTTC
>TRBV3-1/TRBV3-2|NA|TRBJ2-1|NA
CASSQLLDTNEQFF
TGTGCCAGCAGCCAACTTTTGGACACCAATGAGCAGTTCTTC
>TRBV7-2|TRBD1|TRBJ1-6|NA
CASSPGQVYNSPLHF
TGTGCCAGCAGCCCGGGACAGGTCTATAATTCACCCCTCCACTTT
>TRBV4-2|TRBD1|TRBJ2-5|NA
CASSQEGTGQETQYF
TGTGCCAGCAGCCAAGAAGGGACAGGGCAAGAGACCCAGTACTTC
>TRBV9|TRBD1|TRBJ1-2|NA
CASSPREGQGASGYTF
TGTGCCAGCAGCCCTAGAGAGGGACAGGGGGCCAGCGGCTACACCTTC
>TRBV25-1|NA|TRBJ2-7|NA
CASSDRGFPYEQYF
TGTGCCAGCAGTGACAGGGGCTTTCCCTACGAGCAGTACTTC
>TRBV6-5|NA|TRBJ1-2|NA
CASANVGKSFF
TGTGCCAGCGCGAACGTCGGGAAGTCCTTCTTC
>TRBV5-1|TRBD1|TRBJ2-1|NA
CASSLEDRGDEQFF
TGCGCCAGCAGCTTGGAGGACAGGGGCGATGAGCAGTTCTTC
>TRBV29-1|NA|TRBJ1-4|NA
CSVEWAEKLFF
TGCAGCGTTGAATGGGCTGAAAAACTGTTTTTT
>TRBV7-8|NA|TRBJ2-7|few
CASSVTHRAGEQYF
TGTGCCAGCAGCGTTACCCACAGGGCTGGCGAGCAGTACTTC
>TRBV5-3|TRBD2|TRBJ2-3|NA
CARSVRTSGRFEDTQYF
TGTGCCAGAAGCGTAAGGACTAGCGGGAGATTCGAGGATACGCAGTATTTT
>TRBV7-2|TRBD2|TRBJ2-1|NA
CASSLVRLAGGSGLGEQFF
TGTGCCAGCAGCTTAGTACGACTAGCGGGGGGTTCGGGCCTAGGGGAGCAGTTCTTC
>TRBV18|NA|TRBJ2-4|once
CASSPPSKSRADIQYF
TGTGCCAGCTCACCACCGTCCAAGTCCAGGGCCGACATTCAGTACTTC
>TRBV6-5|NA|TRBJ2-5|NA
CASRSGSLGETQYF
TGTGCCAGCAGATCAGGGTCGTTGGGAGAGACCCAGTACTTC
>TRBV6-5|TRBD1|TRBJ2-3|NA
CASSRDRGPADTQYF
TGTGCCAGCAGTCGGGACAGGGGGCCAGCAGATACGCAGTATTTT
>TRBV16|TRBD1|TRBJ1-2|NA
CASSHQGGIYGYTF
TGTGCCAGCAGCCATCAAGGGGGCATCTATGGCTACACCTTC
>TRBV2|NA|TRBJ2-7|NA
CASSKGALSYEQYF
TGTGCCAGCAGTAAAGGGGCCCTATCCTACGAGCAGTACTTC
>TRBV10-3|NA|TRBJ1-3|NA
CAIRQGFTAGNTIYF
TGTGCCATCAGACAGGGTTTTACTGCTGGAAACACCATATATTTT
>TRBV19|TRBD1|TRBJ2-7|NA
CASNRQGMTDEQYF
TGTGCCAGTAATCGACAGGGAATGACGGACGAGCAGTACTTC
>TRBV24-1|NA|TRBJ2-7|NA
CATSDSTSYEQYF
TGTGCCACCAGTGATTCGACTAGCTACGAGCAGTACTTC